The following is a T cell receptor beta chain sequence with its context. Other DNA sequences in the sample encode the same CDR3. This record comes from a study of blood T cell repertoires in COVID-19. The wider study: Some COVID-19 samples were acute and others convalescent; all came from the United States, Italy and Spain.

As originally analysed: Reference gene primer amplification gave estimated nucleated cell counts. The data were produced by immunoSEQ multiplex PCR, yet TCRdb's version contains in-frame clones alone and is incomplete. V and J calls and clone size are given by that table; D and trimming were obtained from the DNA. The sample includes a few hundred thousand clones, around 90% of them seen just once. Trimming removed 4 bases from V and 4 bases from J; junction bases left unmatched: 5. This CDR3 has 14 residues. The germline V gene encodes CDR1 LGHDT and CDR2 YNNKEL (reference sequence). The chain joins TRBV3-1 (or the pseudogene TRBV3-2) to TRBJ1-2, with 8 bases matching TRBD1. Sequencing was done on a sample of peripheral blood. The TCR was taken from a man younger than 30 who had recovered from COVID-19. This CDR3 reads CASSPGQGPYGYTF. The CDR3 region has the DNA TGTGCCAGCAGCCCTGGACAGGGCCCCTATGGCTACACCTTC.